This T cell receptor (beta chain) was recorded in a study of blood T cells in healthy people across ages (dated by TCRdb to the mid-2010s). Some background on the complete study: In model experiments, roughly one uniquely barcoded TCR beta cDNA molecule per two T cells was captured by template switching. Donors of different ages were randomly distributed across sequencing lanes to avoid experimental bias. Age-related changes in TCR beta repertoire diversity were measured in the study by deep sequencing normalized with unique cDNA molecular identifiers. Four age groups were formed from the donors: young (average approximately 15 years), middle-aged (just under 40), aged (about 62) and long-lived (approximately 78). Two additional independent replicas of 1 million unique cDNA reads from the same blood draw were analyzed for two donors (one aged 18 to 30 and one aged 80 or older). Beyond this particular receptor, the publication reports: Compared with the aged group, the long-lived group had more naive CD4+ T cells, fewer expanded clones and increased TCR diversity, a pattern suggesting age selection. Estimates of total diversity based on one million sequenced T cells were considered lower bounds and underestimates. Observed TCR beta diversity per million T cells fell roughly linearly with age, and a significant reduction was already apparent by age around 39. Donor CMV infection status was unknown, potentially confounding age-related changes in expanded clonotypes. Bulk unsorted PBMC profiling prevented conclusive comparison of naive and antigen-experienced compartments. Observed TCR beta diversity correlated strongly with the percentage of naive T cells measured by flow cytometry.

The library was produced with 5' RACE. Sequencing used an Illumina HiSeq 2500. A second PCR of roughly 6 to 11 cycles was performed with a sample-barcoded 5' primer and a J-beta primer mix. Each TCR beta cDNA molecule received a unique molecular identifier from a template-switch 5' adaptor carrying 12 random nucleotides. Each sample yielded at least 3 million CDR3-containing paired-end reads. First-strand cDNA synthesis was performed from all RNA using the Mint cDNA synthesis kit, with priming by a TRBC-specific oligonucleotide. All cDNA was treated with uracil-DNA glycosylase and then went through a first 18-cycle PCR with the universal primers M1SS and BC2_uni_R. In the source study's methods: For normalization, 1 million high-quality reads, each with a distinct molecular identifier, were randomly selected from each sample. Instead of being binned into consensus sequences, reads with shared molecular identifiers were discarded. MiTCR, run with a Q25 quality threshold and the strictest error-elimination algorithm, handled CDR3 identification, clonotype clustering and error correction. A nonparametric unseen species model using Euler transformation provided a lower-bound estimate of total TCR beta diversity. TCRdb cleaned the public reads at Q25 with fastp, built clones with MiXCR and kept in-frame beta chains. Each entry merges the rows of one CDR3 protein and shows their most common DNA and genes. The V and J calls here are based on TCRdb, not the publication. In this sample the table shows 1,500,000 or so distinct CDR3 sequences, approximately 43% of which occur a single time. Just over 4% of the sample rests with the top ten.

V and J are truncated by 8 bases and 4 bases respectively, leaving an intervening sequence of 15 bases. CDR1 and CDR2 (MNHNY, SVGAGI) derive from the germline V gene (reference sequence). From cysteine to phenylalanine, the CDR3 is 13 amino acids long. Only CDR3 DNA is held: 39 bases, read in frame from base 1. Systemically healthy Caucasian individuals from Russia, some 40 in total and aged roughly 6 to 100 years, were included as donors. Each donor gave approximately 9.3 milliliters of peripheral blood, collected into EDTA-treated Vacutainer tubes. Ficoll-Paque density-gradient centrifugation was used to isolate PBMCs, with at least 6 million per sample. Trizol reagent was used to extract total RNA from the PBMCs, yielding at least 6 micrograms per sample. For every donor, flow cytometry on a PBMC aliquot measured the percentage of naive CD45RAhigh/CD27high T cells. As to this clonotype: This clone's antigen is unknown. Nothing much larger sits one base from this clone, and base qualities are not available.

The sequenced sample was blood. This sequence was found in a woman aged 18-29 years in good health. The receptor chain draws on TRBV6-6 and TRBJ2-7; TRBD1 is possibly the D segment (6 matching bases). The DNA is as follows: TGTGCCAGCGGCCTCCCAGGGGCGTACGAGCAGTACTTC. This translates into CASGLPGAYEQYF.